A single sample gave rise to the 12 T cell receptor beta chains below, sequenced in a study of blood T cell repertoires in COVID-19. Profiling relied on immunoSEQ multiplex PCR, and the TCRdb table lists in-frame clones only, not all of them. The data show about 220,000 clones, more than 85% seen once. What was sequenced was peripheral blood. Source of these receptors: a man aged 40-49 years with active or convalescent COVID-19.

In its sample, this clone was seen a few times. The chain joins TRBV2 to TRBJ1-5; 9 positions match TRBD1. J lost 1 base, V lost 8 bases, and 6 bases had no gene match. The CDR3 runs to 15 residues. Germline CDR1 is SNHLY and CDR2 is FYNNEI. DNA of the CDR3: TGTGCCAGCCGAACAGGGGGCGCAAGCAATCAGCCCCAGCATTTT. Encoded protein: CASRTGGASNQPQHF.

The V gene is TRBV12-3 or TRBV12-4, the J gene TRBJ2-1; D is possibly TRBD1 (6 bases). CDR3 length: 12 amino acids. The V end was cut by 8 bases, the J end by 4 bases, with 9 bases between. The CDR3 reads CASPGQYNEQFF. The DNA for the CDR3 is TGTGCCAGCCCTGGACAGTACAATGAGCAGTTCTTC.

This rearrangement joins TRBV28 to TRBJ2-4; 11 bases are shared with TRBD1. The CDR3 is made up of 15 amino acids. The germline gives CDR1 MDHEN, CDR2 SYDVKM. The ends lost 4 bases at V and 7 bases at J; junction bases unmatched: 6. DNA of the CDR3: TGTGCCAGCAGTTCCCCGGACAGGGGGCCGAACATTCAGTACTTC. Protein product: CASSSPDRGPNIQYF.

The chain carries TRBV2 and TRBJ1-4, with 9 nucleotides matching TRBD1. CDR1 and CDR2 (germline): SNHLY, FYNNEI. This CDR3 contains 14 residues. The junction had 2 bases not matched to a gene; V was cut back by 4 bases and J by 5 bases. The CDR3 protein is CASSGGTGNEKLFF. In nucleotides, the CDR3 is TGTGCCAGCAGTGGCGGGACAGGGAATGAAAAACTGTTTTTT. Using reference TRBV2 and TRBJ1-4 for the parts outside the CDR3, the full variable domain is EPEVTQTPSHQVTQMGQEVILRCVPISNHLYFYWYRQILGQKVEFLVSFYNNEISEKSEIFDDQFSVERPDGSNFTLKIRSTKLEDSAMYFCASSGGTGNEKLFFGSGTQLSVL.

The rearrangement joins TRBV5-1 to TRBJ1-5; D remains ambiguous. Germline lookup yields CDR1 SGHRS and CDR2 YFSETQ. V gave up 1 base and J gave up 0 bases, with 8 bases separating them. The CDR3 sequence is 15 residues long. This chain's CDR3 is CASSLLGDSNQPQHF. The CDR3 DNA follows: TGCGCCAGCAGCTTGCTCGGGGATAGCAATCAGCCCCAGCATTTT.

The chain is built from TRBV7-3 and TRBJ1-2, with D perhaps matching TRBD1 (6 bases). V lost 5 bases and J 5 bases, leaving 12 bases between the germline ends. Germline V gene data show CDR1 as SGHTA and CDR2 as FQGTGA. The CDR3 length is 13 residues. The CDR3 region is CASSPTGSYGYTF. CDR3 in DNA: TGTGCCAGCAGCCCTACAGGGTCTTATGGCTACACCTTC.

The J gene is TRBJ2-1, the V gene TRBV11-3, with D maybe TRBD2 (6 bases). This CDR3 has 15 amino acids. V was trimmed by 5 bases and J by 3 bases, leaving 14 bases between them. The germline gives CDR1 SGHNT, CDR2 YENEEA. The CDR3 reads CASSPRDSIYNEQFF. CDR3 sequence (DNA): TGTGCCAGCAGCCCCAGGGACTCTATCTACAATGAGCAGTTCTTC. Together with reference TRBV11-3 and TRBJ2-1, the CDR3 gives the full variable domain: EAGVVQSPRYKIIEKKQPVAFWCNPISGHNTLYWYLQNLGQGPELLIRYENEEAVDDSQLPKDRFSAERLKGVDSTLKIQPAELGDSAVYLCASSPRDSIYNEQFFGPGTRLTVL.

The gene calls are TRBV15 and TRBJ2-1; D is perhaps TRBD1 (8 bases). The CDR3 is 15 residues long. Germline CDR1 is LNHNV and CDR2 is YYDKDF (reference sequence). V was pared by 5 bases and J by 4 bases, with 15 bases between. In DNA, the CDR3 is TGTGCCACCAGCGACAGGGGAGGGAATTACAATGAGCAGTTCTTC. Residues: CATSDRGGNYNEQFF.

This clone has more than one count but fewer than ten. The gene calls are TRBV28 and TRBJ1-1; 8 nucleotides align to TRBD1. Germline V CDR1 and CDR2: MDHEN, SYDVKM. After removal of 3 bases from V and 5 bases from J, the junction contained 5 bases not matched to a gene. This CDR3 has 14 residues. Here the CDR3 reads CASSFQGARTEAFF. DNA of the CDR3: TGTGCCAGCAGTTTCCAGGGGGCGAGGACTGAAGCTTTCTTT.

This chain links TRBV5-6 with TRBJ2-7; TRBD1 agrees at 9 bases. The CDR3 loop spans 16 amino acids. With 5 bases clipped from V and 0 bases from J, the junction kept 9 bases outside the gene matches. Germline CDR1 is SGHDT and CDR2 is YYEEEE. The CDR3 coding sequence is TGTGCCAGCAGGGGACGGGGACAGGGCAGCTCCTACGAGCAGTACTTC. Amino acid sequence: CASRGRGQGSSYEQYF.

The chain carries TRBV7-9 and TRBJ1-3, with D maybe TRBD1 (6 bases). The germline V and J ends were trimmed by 4 bases and 0 bases, with 13 bases remaining between them. CDR3 length: 16 amino acids. CDR1 SEHNR and CDR2 FQNEAQ come from the germline V gene (reference sequence). The DNA of the CDR3 is TGTGCCAGCAGCTCCGGACAGCCGAGCTCTGGAAACACCATATATTTT. This gives the protein CASSSGQPSSGNTIYF.

V usage is TRBV28 and J usage is TRBJ2-3; D may be TRBD2 (6 bases). The germline V gene has CDR1 MDHEN and CDR2 SYDVKM. Trimming removed 5 bases from V and 2 bases from J, with 17 bases in between. This CDR3 comprises 16 residues. This chain's CDR3 is CASSLIQEGPTDTQYF. The CDR3 region has the DNA TGTGCCAGCAGTCTTATTCAGGAGGGGCCCACAGATACGCAGTATTTT.